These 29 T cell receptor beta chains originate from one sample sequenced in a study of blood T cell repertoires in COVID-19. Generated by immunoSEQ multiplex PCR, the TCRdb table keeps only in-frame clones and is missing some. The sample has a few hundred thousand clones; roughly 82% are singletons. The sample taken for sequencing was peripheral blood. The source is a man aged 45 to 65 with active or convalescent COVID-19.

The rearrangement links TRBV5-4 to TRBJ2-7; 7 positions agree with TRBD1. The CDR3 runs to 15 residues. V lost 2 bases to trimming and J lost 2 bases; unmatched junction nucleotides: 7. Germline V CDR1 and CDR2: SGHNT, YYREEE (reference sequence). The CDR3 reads CASSLGPGQTYEQYF. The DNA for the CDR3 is TGTGCCAGCAGCTTAGGTCCGGGACAGACCTACGAGCAGTACTTC.

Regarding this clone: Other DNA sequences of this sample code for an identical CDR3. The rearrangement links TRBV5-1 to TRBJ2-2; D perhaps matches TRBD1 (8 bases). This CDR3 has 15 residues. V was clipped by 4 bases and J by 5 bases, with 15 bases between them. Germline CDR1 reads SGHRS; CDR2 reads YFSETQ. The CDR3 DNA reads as TGCGCCAGCAGCCCCGGACAGGGAGGGACCGGGGAGCTGTTTTTT. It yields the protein CASSPGQGGTGELFF.

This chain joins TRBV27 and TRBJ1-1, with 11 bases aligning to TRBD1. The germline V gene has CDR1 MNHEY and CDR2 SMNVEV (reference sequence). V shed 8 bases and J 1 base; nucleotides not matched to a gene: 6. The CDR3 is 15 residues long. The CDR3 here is CASRDRGVANTEAFF. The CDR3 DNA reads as TGTGCCAGCCGGGACAGGGGGGTCGCGAACACTGAAGCTTTCTTT.

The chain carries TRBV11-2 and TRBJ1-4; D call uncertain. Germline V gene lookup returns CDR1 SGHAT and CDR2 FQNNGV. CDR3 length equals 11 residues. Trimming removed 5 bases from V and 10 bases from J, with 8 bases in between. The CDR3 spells CASSIGGKLFF. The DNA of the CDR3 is TGTGCCAGCAGCATCGGAGGAAAACTGTTTTTT.

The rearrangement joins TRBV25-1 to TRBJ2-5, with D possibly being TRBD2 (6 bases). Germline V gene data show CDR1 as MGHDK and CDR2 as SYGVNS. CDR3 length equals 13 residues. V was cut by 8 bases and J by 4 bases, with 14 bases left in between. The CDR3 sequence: CASSIWRGETQYF. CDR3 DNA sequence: TGTGCCAGCTCGATCTGGAGGGGAGAGACCCAGTACTTC.

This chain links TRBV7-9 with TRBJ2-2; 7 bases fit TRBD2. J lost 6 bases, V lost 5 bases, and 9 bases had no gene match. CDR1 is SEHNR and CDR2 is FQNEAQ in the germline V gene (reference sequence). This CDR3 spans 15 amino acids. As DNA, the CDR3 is TGTGCCAGCAGCGGTGGCCAAGCGGGGCCCGGGGAGCTGTTTTTT. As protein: CASSGGQAGPGELFF.

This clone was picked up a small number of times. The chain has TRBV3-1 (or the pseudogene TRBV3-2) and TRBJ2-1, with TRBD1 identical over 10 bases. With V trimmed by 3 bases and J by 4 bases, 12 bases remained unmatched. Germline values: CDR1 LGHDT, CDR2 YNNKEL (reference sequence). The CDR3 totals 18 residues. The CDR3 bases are TGTGCCAGCAGCCATTACGATCCGGGACAGGGGAATTACAATGAGCAGTTCTTC. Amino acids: CASSHYDPGQGNYNEQFF.

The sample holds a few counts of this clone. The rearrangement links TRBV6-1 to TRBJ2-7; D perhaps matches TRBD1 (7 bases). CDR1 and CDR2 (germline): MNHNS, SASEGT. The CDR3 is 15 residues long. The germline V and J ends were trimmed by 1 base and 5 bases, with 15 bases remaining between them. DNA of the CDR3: TGTGCCAGCAGTGAAGGGGTAGGAGGGGGCGACGAGCAGTACGTC. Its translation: CASSEGVGGGDEQYV.

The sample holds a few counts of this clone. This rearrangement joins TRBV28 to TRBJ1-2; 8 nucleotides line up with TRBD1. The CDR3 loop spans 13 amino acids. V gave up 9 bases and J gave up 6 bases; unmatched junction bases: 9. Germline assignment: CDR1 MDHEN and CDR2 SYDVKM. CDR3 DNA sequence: TGTGCCAGTAGTACAGGGGGACGAGATGGCTACACCTTC. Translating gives CASSTGGRDGYTF.

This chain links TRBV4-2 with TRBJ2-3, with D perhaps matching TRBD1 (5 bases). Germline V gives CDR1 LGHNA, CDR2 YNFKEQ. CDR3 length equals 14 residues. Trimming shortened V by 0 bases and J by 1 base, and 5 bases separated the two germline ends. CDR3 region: CASSQDRGTDTQYF. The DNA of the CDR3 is TGTGCCAGCAGCCAAGACAGGGGCACAGATACGCAGTATTTT.

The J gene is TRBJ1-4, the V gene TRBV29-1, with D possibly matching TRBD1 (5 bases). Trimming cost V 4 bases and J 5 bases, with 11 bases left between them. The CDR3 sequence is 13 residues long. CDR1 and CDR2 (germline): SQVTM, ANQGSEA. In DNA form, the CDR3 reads TGCAGCGTTGTTCAGGGCCACAATGAAAAACTGTTTTTT. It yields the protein CSVVQGHNEKLFF.

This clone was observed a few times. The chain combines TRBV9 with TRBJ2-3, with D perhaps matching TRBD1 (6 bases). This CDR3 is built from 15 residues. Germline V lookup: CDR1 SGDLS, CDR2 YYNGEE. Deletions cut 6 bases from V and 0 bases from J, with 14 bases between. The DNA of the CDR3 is TGTGCCAGCACCTCACAGGGCCTAAGCACAGATACGCAGTATTTT. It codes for CASTSQGLSTDTQYF.

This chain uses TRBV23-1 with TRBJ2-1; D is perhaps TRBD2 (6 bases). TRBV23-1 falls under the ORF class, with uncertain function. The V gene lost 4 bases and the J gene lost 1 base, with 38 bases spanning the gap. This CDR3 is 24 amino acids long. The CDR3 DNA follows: TGCGCCAGCAGTCTTGACCCCAACTTCGCCGGGACTGCGATACACCTACCATCCTACAATGAGCAGTTCTTC. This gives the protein CASSLDPNFAGTAIHLPSYNEQFF.

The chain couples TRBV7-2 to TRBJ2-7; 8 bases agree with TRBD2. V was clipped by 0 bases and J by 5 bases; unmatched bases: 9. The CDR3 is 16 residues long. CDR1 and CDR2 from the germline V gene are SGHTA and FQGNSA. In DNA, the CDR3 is TGTGCCAGCAGCTTAGCTCAGACTAGCGTTGCCCACGAGCAGTACTTC. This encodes CASSLAQTSVAHEQYF.

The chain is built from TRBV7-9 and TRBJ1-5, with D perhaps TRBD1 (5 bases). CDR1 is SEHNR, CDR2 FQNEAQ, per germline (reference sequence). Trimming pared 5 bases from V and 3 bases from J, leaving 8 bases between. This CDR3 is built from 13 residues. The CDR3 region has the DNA TGTGCCAGCAGCAGACAGCTCAATCAGCCCCAGCATTTT. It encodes CASSRQLNQPQHF.

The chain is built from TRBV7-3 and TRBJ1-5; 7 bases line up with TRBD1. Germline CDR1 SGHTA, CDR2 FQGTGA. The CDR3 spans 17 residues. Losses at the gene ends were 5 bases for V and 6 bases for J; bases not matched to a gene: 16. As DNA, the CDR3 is TGTGCCAGCAGCCCTTCAAGGAACAGGGGAAACGTTCAGCCCCAGCATTTT. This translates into CASSPSRNRGNVQPQHF.

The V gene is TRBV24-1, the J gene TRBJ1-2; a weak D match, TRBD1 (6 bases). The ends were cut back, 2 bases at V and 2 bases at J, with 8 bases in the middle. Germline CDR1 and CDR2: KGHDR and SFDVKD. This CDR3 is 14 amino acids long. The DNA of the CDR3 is TGTGCCACCAGTGATTCAACAGGGAACTATGGCTACACCTTC. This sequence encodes CATSDSTGNYGYTF.

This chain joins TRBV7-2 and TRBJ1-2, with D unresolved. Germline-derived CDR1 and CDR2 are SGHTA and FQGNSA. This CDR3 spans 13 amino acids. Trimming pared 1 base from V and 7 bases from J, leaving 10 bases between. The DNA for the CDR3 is TGTGCCAGCAGCTTAGGCCAGGCAGTTGGCTACACCTTC. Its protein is CASSLGQAVGYTF.

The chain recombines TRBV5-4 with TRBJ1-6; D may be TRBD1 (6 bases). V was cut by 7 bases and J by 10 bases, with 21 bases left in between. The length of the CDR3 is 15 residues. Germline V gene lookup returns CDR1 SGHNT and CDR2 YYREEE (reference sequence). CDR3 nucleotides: TGTGCCAGCTCGGGATTGGCGGGGGCAGGATCACCCCTCCACTTT. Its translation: CASSGLAGAGSPLHF.

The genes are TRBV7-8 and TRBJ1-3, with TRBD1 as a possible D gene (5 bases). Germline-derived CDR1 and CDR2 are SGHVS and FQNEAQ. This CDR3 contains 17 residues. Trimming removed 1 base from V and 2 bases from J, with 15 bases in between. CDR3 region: CASSLEGWAGTGNTIYF. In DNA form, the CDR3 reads TGTGCCAGCAGCTTAGAGGGGTGGGCCGGAACTGGAAACACCATATATTTT.

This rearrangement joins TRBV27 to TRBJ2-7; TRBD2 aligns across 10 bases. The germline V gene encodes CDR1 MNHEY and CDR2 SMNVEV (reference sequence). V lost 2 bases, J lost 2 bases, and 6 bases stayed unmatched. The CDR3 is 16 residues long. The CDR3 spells CASSLLRTSGPYEQYF. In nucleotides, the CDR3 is TGTGCCAGCAGTTTACTCCGGACTAGCGGCCCCTACGAGCAGTACTTC.

The CDR3 region is CAISDRTGSGANVLTF. The CDR3 bases are TGTGCCATCAGTGACAGGACAGGGTCTGGGGCCAACGTCCTGACTTTC. This chain joins TRBV10-3 and TRBJ2-6; 8 bases align to TRBD1. In germline, CDR1 is ENHRY, CDR2 SYGVKD. The CDR3 is made up of 16 amino acids. The trim removed 3 bases at V and 1 base at J, leaving 2 bases unmatched.

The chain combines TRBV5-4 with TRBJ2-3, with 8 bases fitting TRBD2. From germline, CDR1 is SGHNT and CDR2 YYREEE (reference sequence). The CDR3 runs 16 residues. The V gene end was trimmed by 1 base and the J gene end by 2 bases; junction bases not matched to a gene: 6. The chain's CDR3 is CASSLSGGGHTDTQYF. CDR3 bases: TGTGCCAGCAGCTTGAGCGGCGGGGGGCACACAGATACGCAGTATTTT.

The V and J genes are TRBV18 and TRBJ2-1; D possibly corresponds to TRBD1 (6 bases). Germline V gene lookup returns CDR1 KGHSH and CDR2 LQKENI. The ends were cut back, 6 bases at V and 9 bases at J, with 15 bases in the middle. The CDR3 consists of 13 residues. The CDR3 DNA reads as TGTGCCAGCTCCTACACGCAGGGGCCTGAGCAGTTCTTC. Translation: CASSYTQGPEQFF.

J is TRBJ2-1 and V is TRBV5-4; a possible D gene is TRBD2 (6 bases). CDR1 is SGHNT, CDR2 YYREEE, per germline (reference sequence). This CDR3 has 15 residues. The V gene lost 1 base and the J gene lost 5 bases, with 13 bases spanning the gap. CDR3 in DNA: TGTGCCAGCAGCTTGCTGAGACTAGGGGACAATGAGCAGTTCTTC. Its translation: CASSLLRLGDNEQFF.

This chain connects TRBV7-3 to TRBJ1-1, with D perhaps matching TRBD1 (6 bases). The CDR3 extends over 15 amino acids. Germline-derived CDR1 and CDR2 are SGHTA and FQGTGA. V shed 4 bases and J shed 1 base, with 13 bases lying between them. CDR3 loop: CASSSAQGTNTEAFF. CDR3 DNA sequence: TGTGCCAGCAGCTCAGCACAGGGTACGAACACTGAAGCTTTCTTT.

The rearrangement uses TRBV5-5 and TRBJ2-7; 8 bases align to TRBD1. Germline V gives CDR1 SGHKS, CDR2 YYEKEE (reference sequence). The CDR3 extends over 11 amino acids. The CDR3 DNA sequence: TGTGCCAGCAGCATCAGACAGGGGAGAAAGGTC. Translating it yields CASSIRQGRKV.

The CDR3 DNA reads as TGTGCCAGCAGCCCCCCGGGACAGGGCTTATACAATGAGCAGTTCTTC. Translation gives CASSPPGQGLYNEQFF. The chain carries TRBV3-1 (or the pseudogene TRBV3-2) and TRBJ2-1; TRBD1 matches at 9 bases. J gave up 4 bases and V 4 bases, and 8 bases lay outside the gene matches. The CDR3 loop spans 16 amino acids. Germline V lookup: CDR1 LGHDT, CDR2 YNNKEL (reference sequence).

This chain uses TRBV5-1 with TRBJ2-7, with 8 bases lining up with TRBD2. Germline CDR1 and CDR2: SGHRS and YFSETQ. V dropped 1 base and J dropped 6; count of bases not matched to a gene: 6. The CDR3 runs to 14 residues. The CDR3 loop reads CASSLTGLDSEQYF. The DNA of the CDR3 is TGCGCCAGCAGCTTGACGGGACTAGACTCCGAGCAGTACTTC.